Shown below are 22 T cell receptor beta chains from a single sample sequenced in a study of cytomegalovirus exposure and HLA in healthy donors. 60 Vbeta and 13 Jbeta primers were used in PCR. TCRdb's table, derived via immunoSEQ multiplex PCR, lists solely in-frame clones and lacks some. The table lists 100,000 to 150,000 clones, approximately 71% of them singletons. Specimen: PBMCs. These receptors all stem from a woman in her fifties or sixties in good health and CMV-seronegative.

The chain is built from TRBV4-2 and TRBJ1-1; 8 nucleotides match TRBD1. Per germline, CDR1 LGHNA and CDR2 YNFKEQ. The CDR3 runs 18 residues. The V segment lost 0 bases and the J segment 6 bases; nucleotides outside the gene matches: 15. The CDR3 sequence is CASSQDRIGGQGNPEAFF. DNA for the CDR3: TGTGCCAGCAGCCAAGATCGAATAGGCGGACAGGGCAATCCTGAAGCTTTCTTT.

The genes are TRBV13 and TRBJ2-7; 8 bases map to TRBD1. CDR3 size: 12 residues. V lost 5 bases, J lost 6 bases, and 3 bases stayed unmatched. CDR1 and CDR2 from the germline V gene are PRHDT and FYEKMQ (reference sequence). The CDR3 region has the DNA TGTGCCAGCAGCCCGACAGGGGTCGAGCAGTACTTC. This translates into CASSPTGVEQYF.

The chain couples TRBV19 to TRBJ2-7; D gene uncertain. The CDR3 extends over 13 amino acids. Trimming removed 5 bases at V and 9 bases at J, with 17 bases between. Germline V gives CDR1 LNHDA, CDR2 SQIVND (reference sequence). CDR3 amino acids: CASSFAATGGQYF. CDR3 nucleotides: TGTGCCAGTAGTTTCGCGGCAACTGGCGGGCAGTACTTC.

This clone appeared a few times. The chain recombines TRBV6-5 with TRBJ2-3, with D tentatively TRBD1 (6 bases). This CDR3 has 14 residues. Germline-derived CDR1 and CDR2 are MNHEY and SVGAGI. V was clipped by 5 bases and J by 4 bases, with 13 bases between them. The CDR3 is CASSQQGSADTQYF. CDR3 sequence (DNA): TGTGCCAGCAGTCAACAGGGATCAGCAGATACGCAGTATTTT.

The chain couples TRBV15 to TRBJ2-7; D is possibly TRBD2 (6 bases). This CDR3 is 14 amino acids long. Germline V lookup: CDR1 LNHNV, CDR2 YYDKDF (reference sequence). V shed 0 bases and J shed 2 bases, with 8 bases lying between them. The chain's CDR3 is CATSRDRGAYEQYF. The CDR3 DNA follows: TGTGCCACCAGCAGAGATCGCGGGGCCTACGAGCAGTACTTC.

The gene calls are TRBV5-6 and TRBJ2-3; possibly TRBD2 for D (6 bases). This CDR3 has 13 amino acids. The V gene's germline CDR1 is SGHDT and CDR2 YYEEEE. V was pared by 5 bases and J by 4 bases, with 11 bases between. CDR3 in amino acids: CASSSVAADTQYF. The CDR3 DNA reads TGTGCCAGCAGTTCCGTAGCGGCAGATACGCAGTATTTT. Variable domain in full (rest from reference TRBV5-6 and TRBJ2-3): DAGVTQSPTHLIKTRGQQVTLRCSPKSGHDTVSWYQQALGQGPQFIFQYYEEEERQRGNFPDRFSGHQFPNYSSELNVNALLLGDSALYLCASSSVAADTQYFGPGTRLTVL.

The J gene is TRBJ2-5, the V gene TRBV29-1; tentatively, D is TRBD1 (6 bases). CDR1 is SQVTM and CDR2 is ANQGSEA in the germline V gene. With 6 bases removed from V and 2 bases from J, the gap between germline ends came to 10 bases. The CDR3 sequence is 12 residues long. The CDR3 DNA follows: TGCAGCGTAAAGACAGGACAAGAGACCCAGTACTTC. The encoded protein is CSVKTGQETQYF.

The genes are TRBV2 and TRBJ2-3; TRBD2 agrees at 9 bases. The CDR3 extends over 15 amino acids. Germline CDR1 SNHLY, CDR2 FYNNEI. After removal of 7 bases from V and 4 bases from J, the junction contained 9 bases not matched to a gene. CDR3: CASKRAGGPADTQYF. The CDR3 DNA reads TGTGCCAGCAAGAGGGCGGGAGGGCCGGCAGATACGCAGTATTTT.

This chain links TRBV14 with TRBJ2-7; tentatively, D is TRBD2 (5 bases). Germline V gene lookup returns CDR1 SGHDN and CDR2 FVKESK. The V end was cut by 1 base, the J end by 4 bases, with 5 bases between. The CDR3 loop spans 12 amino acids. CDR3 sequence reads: CASSQGGYEQYF. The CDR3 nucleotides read TGTGCCAGCAGCCAAGGCGGGTACGAGCAGTACTTC.

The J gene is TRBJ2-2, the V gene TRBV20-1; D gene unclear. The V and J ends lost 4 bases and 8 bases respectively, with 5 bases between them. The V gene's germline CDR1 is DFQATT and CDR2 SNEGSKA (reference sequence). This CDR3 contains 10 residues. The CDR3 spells CSAIGGELFF. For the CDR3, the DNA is TGCAGTGCTATCGGGGGGGAGCTGTTTTTT.

Here the CDR3 DNA reads TGCGCCAGCAGCTTGGGAGGCACGAGGGCTGAAGCTTTCTTT. The encoded protein is CASSLGGTRAEAFF. This chain connects TRBV5-1 to TRBJ1-1; no reliable D call. The CDR3 contains 14 residues. Germline V gene lookup returns CDR1 SGHRS and CDR2 YFSETQ. Trimming shortened V by 0 bases and J by 6 bases, and 12 bases separated the two germline ends.

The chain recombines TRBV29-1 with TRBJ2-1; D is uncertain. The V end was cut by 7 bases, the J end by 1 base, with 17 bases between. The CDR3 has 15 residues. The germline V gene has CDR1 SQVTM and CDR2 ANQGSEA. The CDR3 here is CSAADSFLSYNEQFF. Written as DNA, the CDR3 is TGCAGCGCCGCTGACTCTTTTCTATCCTACAATGAGCAGTTCTTC.

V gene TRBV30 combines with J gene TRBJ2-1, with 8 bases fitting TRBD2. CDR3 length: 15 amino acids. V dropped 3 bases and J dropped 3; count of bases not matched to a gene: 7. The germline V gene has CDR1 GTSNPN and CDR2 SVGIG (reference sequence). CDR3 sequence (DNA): TGTGCCTGGAGAGTTGCACTAGCGGTCTACAATGAGCAGTTCTTC. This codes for CAWRVALAVYNEQFF.

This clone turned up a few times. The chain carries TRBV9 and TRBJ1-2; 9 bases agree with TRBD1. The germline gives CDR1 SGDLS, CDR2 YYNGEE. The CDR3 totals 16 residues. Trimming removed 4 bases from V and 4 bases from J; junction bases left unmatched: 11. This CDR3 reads CASSLTTGGRGYGYTF. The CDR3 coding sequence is TGTGCCAGCAGCCTCACGACAGGGGGGCGCGGCTATGGCTACACCTTC.

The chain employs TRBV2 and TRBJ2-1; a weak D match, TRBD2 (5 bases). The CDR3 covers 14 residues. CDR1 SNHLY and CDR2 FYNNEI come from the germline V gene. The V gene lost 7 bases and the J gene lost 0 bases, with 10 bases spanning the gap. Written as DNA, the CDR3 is TGTGCCAGCAAGGAGCGGAGCTCCTACAATGAGCAGTTCTTC. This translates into CASKERSSYNEQFF.

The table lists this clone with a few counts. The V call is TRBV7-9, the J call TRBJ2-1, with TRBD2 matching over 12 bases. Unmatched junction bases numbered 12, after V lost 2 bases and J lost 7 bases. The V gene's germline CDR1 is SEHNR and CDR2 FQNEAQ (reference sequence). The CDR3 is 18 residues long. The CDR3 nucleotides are TGTGCCAGCAGCTTACCTTGGAGGCTAGCGGGAGGGCGGAATGAGCAGTTCTTC. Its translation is CASSLPWRLAGGRNEQFF.

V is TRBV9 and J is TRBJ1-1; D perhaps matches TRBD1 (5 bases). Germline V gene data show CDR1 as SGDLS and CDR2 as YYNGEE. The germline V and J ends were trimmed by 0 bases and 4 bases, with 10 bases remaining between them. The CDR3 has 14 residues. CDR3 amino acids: CASSVEGFGTEAFF. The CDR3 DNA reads TGTGCCAGCAGCGTAGAGGGGTTTGGCACTGAAGCTTTCTTT.

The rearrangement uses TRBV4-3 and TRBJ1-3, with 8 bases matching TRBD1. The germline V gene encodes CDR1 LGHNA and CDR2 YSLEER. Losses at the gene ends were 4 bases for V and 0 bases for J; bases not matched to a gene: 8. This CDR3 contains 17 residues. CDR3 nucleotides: TGCGCCAGCAGCCGAGATAGGACAGGGTTCTCTGGAAACACCATATATTTT. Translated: CASSRDRTGFSGNTIYF.

In DNA, the CDR3 is TGTGCCAGCAGAACACCGGGAGGCTCACCCCTCCACTTT. Protein product: CASRTPGGSPLHF. The chain has TRBV6-5 and TRBJ1-6; no definite D call. Trimming left V 6 bases short and J 10 bases short, with 13 bases between. Germline V gene sequence: CDR1 MNHEY, CDR2 SVGAGI. CDR3 length: 13 residues.

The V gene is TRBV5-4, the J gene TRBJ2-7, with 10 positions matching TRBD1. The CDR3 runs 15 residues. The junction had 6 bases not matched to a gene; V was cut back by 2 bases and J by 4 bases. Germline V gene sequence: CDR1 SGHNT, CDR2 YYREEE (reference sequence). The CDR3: CASSFPGQGRYEQYF. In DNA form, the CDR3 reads TGTGCCAGCAGCTTTCCGGGACAGGGGAGATACGAGCAGTACTTC.

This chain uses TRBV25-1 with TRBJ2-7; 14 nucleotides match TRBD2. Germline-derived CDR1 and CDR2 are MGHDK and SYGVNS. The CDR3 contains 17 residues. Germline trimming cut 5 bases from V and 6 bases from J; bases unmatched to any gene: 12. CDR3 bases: TGTGCCAGCAGTCGGGGACTAGCGGGAGTGAAAGGCTCCGAGCAGTACTTC. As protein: CASSRGLAGVKGSEQYF.

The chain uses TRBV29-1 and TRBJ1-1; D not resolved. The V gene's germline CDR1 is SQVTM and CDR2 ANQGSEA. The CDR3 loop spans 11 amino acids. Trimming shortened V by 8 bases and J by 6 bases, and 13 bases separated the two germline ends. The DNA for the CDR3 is TGCAGCTATTCAAATTCGGCTGAAGCTTTCTTT. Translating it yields CSYSNSAEAFF. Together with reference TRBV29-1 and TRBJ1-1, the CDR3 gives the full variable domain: SAVISQKPSRDICQRGTSLTIQCQVDSQVTMMFWYRQQPGQSLTLIATANQGSEATYESGFVIDKFPISRPNLTFSTLTVSNMSPEDSSIYLCSYSNSAEAFFGQGTRLTVV.